A selection of T cell receptor beta chains follows, all from one sample in a study of blood T cell repertoires in COVID-19. Assay: immunoSEQ multiplex PCR; the TCRdb copy retains only in-frame clones and omits some. The table records fewer than 350,000 clones, 85% of them present only once. Sequencing was performed on PBMCs or T cells enriched from blood (not recorded which). The receptors here all came from a woman aged 45-65 years who had recovered from COVID-19. The CDR3 runs from the conserved cysteine through the conserved F or W. D genes are given only for firm matches. Clone sizes are given selectively: once, few, many, or a class where the clone is expanded.

v_call	j_call	clone_size	d_call	cdr3_nt	cdr3_aa
TRBV7-9	TRBJ2-1	.	TRBD2	TGTGCCAGCAGCTCCCGGGGGGGCGCCTACAATGAGCAGTTCTTC	CASSSRGGAYNEQFF
TRBV29-1	TRBJ2-2	.	.	TGCAGCGTTGGGGGGGGCGCCGGGGCGAACACCGGGGAGCTGTTTTTT	CSVGGGAGANTGELFF
TRBV29-1	TRBJ2-2	.	TRBD2	TGCAGCACCTCCAGCGGGAGTGTCGACACCGGGGAGCTGTTTTTT	CSTSSGSVDTGELFF
TRBV6-5	TRBJ1-1	.	TRBD1	TGTGCCAGCAAGAGGACGGGACAGGGGGTAACTGAAGCTTTCTTT	CASKRTGQGVTEAFF
TRBV13	TRBJ1-5	once	.	TGTGCCAGCAGCTTGAGAGGGAGCAATCAGCCCCAGCATTTT	CASSLRGSNQPQHF
TRBV7-9	TRBJ2-5	few	TRBD2	TGTGCCAGCAGCTTAGTGGGAGGGGCCGTGGAGACCCAGTACTTC	CASSLVGGAVETQYF
TRBV10-2	TRBJ2-4	.	TRBD1	TGCGCCGCGGAAGCCCAGGGGGCCGAAAACATTCAGTACTTC	CAAEAQGAENIQYF
TRBV7-6	TRBJ2-7	.	.	TGTGCCAGCAGCTTAACGGGAAGCGAGCAGTACTTC	CASSLTGSEQYF
TRBV6-5	TRBJ2-6	once	.	TGTGCCAGCAGGCCACAGGGAGCTGGGGCCAACGTCCTGACTTTC	CASRPQGAGANVLTF
TRBV5-1	TRBJ2-2	few	TRBD1	TGCGCCAGCAGCGGGGACAGGGGGCTTAGTGCCGGGGAGCTGTTTTTT	CASSGDRGLSAGELFF
TRBV2	TRBJ1-5	.	TRBD1	TGTGCCAGCAGGGGGGACAGCGACAATCAGCCCCAGCATTTT	CASRGDSDNQPQHF
TRBV5-1	TRBJ1-1	few	TRBD1	TGCGCCAGCAGCTTGGAGACAGGGGTTAACACTGAAGCTTTCTTT	CASSLETGVNTEAFF
TRBV30	TRBJ1-5	.	TRBD1	TGTGCCTGGAGCCCAGGACGCGGGTTCGACAGGGTTAGGAGCAATCAGCCCCAGCATTTT	CAWSPGRGFDRVRSNQPQHF
TRBV4-3	TRBJ1-5	.	TRBD1	TGCGCCAGCAGCCAACAGACAGGGTCCAATCAGCCCCAGCATTTT	CASSQQTGSNQPQHF
TRBV10-3	TRBJ2-7	.	.	TGTGCCATCAGTGAGGGCAGGGATAAAGACGAGCAGTACTTC	CAISEGRDKDEQYF
TRBV19	TRBJ1-4	.	.	TGTGCCAGTTCGACAGGTTCCTTTGAAAAACTGTTTTTT	CASSTGSFEKLFF
TRBV6-5	TRBJ2-1	.	TRBD1	TGTGCCAGCAGTTACTCGGGACAGGGGCTTGAGCAGTTCTTC	CASSYSGQGLEQFF
TRBV27	TRBJ2-1	.	.	TGTGCCAGCAGTTTACTGGACAGCCGAGTTGAGCAGTTCTTC	CASSLLDSRVEQFF
TRBV19	TRBJ1-3	.	TRBD1	TGTGCCTGTAACCAGGGGGTCTCTGGAAACACCATATATTTT	CACNQGVSGNTIYF
TRBV7-2	TRBJ2-1	.	TRBD1	TGTGCCAGCATCATGACAGGGGTCACTGAGCAGTTCTTC	CASIMTGVTEQFF
TRBV28	TRBJ1-5	.	TRBD1	TGTGCCAGCAGTTCCCACCACGCGGACAGGGCCCATCAGCCCCAGCATTTT	CASSSHHADRAHQPQHF
TRBV5-1	TRBJ1-1	.	.	TGCGCCAGCAGCTTGTTGTCAGCGGGGGGGACTGAAGCTTTCTTT	CASSLLSAGGTEAFF
TRBV3-1/TRBV3-2	TRBJ1-1	.	.	TGTGCCAGCAGCCAAGATCTGAGGGGGACTGAAGCTTTCTTT	CASSQDLRGTEAFF
TRBV6-2/TRBV6-3	TRBJ2-5	.	.	TGTGCCAGCAGTTACTCGCGGCTAAGAGAGACCCAGTACTTC	CASSYSRLRETQYF
TRBV28	TRBJ1-1	.	TRBD1	TGTGCCAGCGAGACAGGGGGAAAAGCTTTCTTT	CASETGGKAFF